This T cell receptor (beta chain) appears in the sequencing data of a study of cytomegalovirus exposure and HLA in healthy donors. The CDR3 has 15 residues. Germline CDR1 is MDHEN and CDR2 is SYDVKM. The V end was cut by 6 bases, the J end by 7 bases, with 19 bases between. Method: immunoSEQ multiplex PCR; TCRdb's copy keeps in-frame clones and lacks some. Among about 170,000 clones listed, 75% to 90% were seen once. V and J are TRBV28 and TRBJ2-1; D possibly corresponds to TRBD2 (5 bases). The receptor was derived from a woman aged 18-29 years in good health and CMV-seronegative. Sample: PBMCs. Here the CDR3 DNA reads TGTGCCAGCAGCCATCAGAGGGCACATTATAATGAGCAGTTCTTC. This encodes CASSHQRAHYNEQFF.